The 6 T cell receptor beta chains below were found in one sample sequenced in a study of blood T cell repertoires in COVID-19. This table comes from immunoSEQ multiplex PCR, and its TCRdb copy is limited to in-frame clones, with some not included. The repertoire holds approximately 140,000 clones, approximately 90% seen once, with 18% in the top ten. The sequenced material came from peripheral blood. Receptors originate from a man aged 45-65 years with active or convalescent COVID-19.

CDR3 residues: CSVTPSGRDNEQFF. Here the CDR3 DNA reads TGCAGCGTGACCCCTAGCGGGAGGGATAATGAGCAGTTCTTC. The V call is TRBV29-1, the J call TRBJ2-1; TRBD2 agrees at 12 bases. The CDR3 is 14 residues long. Unmatched junction bases numbered 7, after V lost 6 bases and J lost 7 bases. Germline CDR1 SQVTM, CDR2 ANQGSEA.

The chain couples TRBV11-2 to TRBJ1-3; weak D call: TRBD1 (5 bases). V was shortened by 3 bases and J by 2 bases, with 14 bases between the two germline ends. This CDR3 contains 16 residues. Germline V CDR1 and CDR2: SGHAT, FQNNGV. The CDR3 loop is CASSFSGGFPGNTIYF. For the CDR3, the DNA is TGTGCCAGCAGCTTTTCCGGGGGTTTTCCTGGAAACACCATATATTTT.

The chain joins TRBV9 to TRBJ2-1, with a weak D call TRBD2 (6 bases). This CDR3 has 16 residues. CDR1 and CDR2 from the germline V gene are SGDLS and YYNGEE. Trimming took 3 bases from V and 7 from J, leaving 20 bases between them. The CDR3 region is CASSAQLAPYDNEQFF. DNA for the CDR3: TGTGCCAGCAGCGCACAACTAGCCCCCTATGATAATGAGCAGTTCTTC. The variable domain in full, completed from reference TRBV9 and TRBJ2-1, reads DSGVTQTPKHLITATGQRVTLRCSPRSGDLSVYWYQQSLDQGLQFLIQYYNGEERAKGNILERFSAQQFPDLHSELNLSSLELGDSALYFCASSAQLAPYDNEQFFGPGTRLTVL.

The gene calls are TRBV2 and TRBJ2-3; 7 bases agree with TRBD2. The CDR3 extends over 14 amino acids. V dropped 6 bases and J dropped 6; count of bases not matched to a gene: 9. The V gene's germline CDR1 is SNHLY and CDR2 FYNNEI. The CDR3: CASRGAGLVDTQYF. In DNA, the CDR3 is TGTGCCAGCAGAGGAGCGGGACTCGTGGATACGCAGTATTTT. Looking up the rest from reference TRBV2 and TRBJ2-3 gives the full variable domain: EPEVTQTPSHQVTQMGQEVILRCVPISNHLYFYWYRQILGQKVEFLVSFYNNEISEKSEIFDDQFSVERPDGSNFTLKIRSTKLEDSAMYFCASRGAGLVDTQYFGPGTRLTVL.

The CDR3 DNA reads TGTGCCACCAGTGGCTCACAACAAGAGACCCAGTACTTC. Its protein product is CATSGSQQETQYF. J is TRBJ2-5 and V is TRBV24-1; unclear D gene. Germline CDR1 is KGHDR and CDR2 is SFDVKD. The CDR3 has 13 residues. The ends were cut back, 5 bases at V and 2 bases at J, with 8 bases in the middle.

The chain is built from TRBV5-4 and TRBJ2-7, with a possible D match to TRBD2 (6 bases). There are 14 residues in the CDR3. CDR1 is SGHNT, CDR2 YYREEE, per germline (reference sequence). Between the trimmed V and J ends, which lost 0 bases and 1 base, there was a span of 8 bases. In DNA, the CDR3 is TGTGCCAGCAGCTTGGAAGGGAGGTCCTACGAGCAGTACTTC. It is translated as CASSLEGRSYEQYF.